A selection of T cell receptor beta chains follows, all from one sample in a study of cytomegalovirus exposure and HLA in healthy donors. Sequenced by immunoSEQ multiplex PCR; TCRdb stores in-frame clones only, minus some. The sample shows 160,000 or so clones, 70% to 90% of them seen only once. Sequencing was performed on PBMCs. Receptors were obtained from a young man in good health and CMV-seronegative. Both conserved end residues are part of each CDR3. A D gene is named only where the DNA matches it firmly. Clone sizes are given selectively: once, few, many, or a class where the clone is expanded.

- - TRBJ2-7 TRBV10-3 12 TGTGCCATCAGTGGAACAGCCTACGAGCAGTACTTC CAISGTAYEQYF
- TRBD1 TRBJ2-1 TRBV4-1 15 TGCGCCAGCAGCCCCCAGGGGACAGGGTCCAATGAGCAGTTCTTC CASSPQGTGSNEQFF
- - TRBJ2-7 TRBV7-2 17 TGTGCCAGCAGTCGTGATGGAGCAGGGGTCCCTACCTACGAGCAGTACTTC CASSRDGAGVPTYEQYF
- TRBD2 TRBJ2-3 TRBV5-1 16 TGCGCCAGCAGCCTCGCCGGGACTAGCGGGGCAGATACGCAGTATTTT CASSLAGTSGADTQYF
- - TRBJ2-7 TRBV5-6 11 TGTGCCAGCGGAGGGGGGGTCGAGCAGTACTTC CASGGGVEQYF
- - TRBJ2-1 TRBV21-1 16 TGTGCCAGCAGCACCCCAGGGGGTGACCGCGGGGATGAGCAGTTCTTC CASSTPGGDRGDEQFF
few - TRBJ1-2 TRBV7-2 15 TGTGCCAGCAGCTTAGAAGTTGGGAGGCGGCTCGGATACACCTTC CASSLEVGRRLGYTF
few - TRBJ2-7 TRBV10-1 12 TGCGCCAGCAGTGACCCCGGGGACGAGCAGTACTTC CASSDPGDEQYF
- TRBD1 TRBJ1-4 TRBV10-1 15 TGCGCCAGTTCCGCTGACAGGGAAAATAATGAAAAACTGTTTTTT CASSADRENNEKLFF
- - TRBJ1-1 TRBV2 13 TGTGCCAGCACCCCAACCGGGAACACTGAAGCTTTCTTT CASTPTGNTEAFF
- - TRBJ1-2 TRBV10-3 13 TGTGCCATCAGTGAGACAGAATTATATGGCTACACCTTC CAISETELYGYTF
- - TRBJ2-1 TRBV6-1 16 TGTGCCAGCAGTGAAGCGGTCGACGACAGGTACAATGAGCAGTTCTTC CASSEAVDDRYNEQFF
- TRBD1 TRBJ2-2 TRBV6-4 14 TGTGCCAGCAGCGCAGACAGGGCCACCGGGGAGCTGTTTTTT CASSADRATGELFF
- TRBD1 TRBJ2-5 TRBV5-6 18 TGTGCCAGCAGCTGGAGCCTGACAGGGGGCGGGATGAAGGAGACCCAGTACTTC CASSWSLTGGGMKETQYF
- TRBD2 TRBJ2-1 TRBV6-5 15 TGTGCCAGCAAGGCTAGCGGGTACTCCTACAATGAGCAGTTCTTC CASKASGYSYNEQFF
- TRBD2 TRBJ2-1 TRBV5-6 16 TGTGCCAGCAGCAACCCCCTAGCGGGGGGGGCCAATGAGCAGTTCTTC CASSNPLAGGANEQFF
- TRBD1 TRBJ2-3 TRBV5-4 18 TGTGCCAGCACCAATGGGTATTTCGGGACAGGGAGAACAGATACGCAGTATTTT CASTNGYFGTGRTDTQYF
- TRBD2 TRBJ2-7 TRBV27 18 TGTGCCAGCAGTCCCCGGACTAGCGGGACCCATTCCCCCTACGAGCAGTACTTC CASSPRTSGTHSPYEQYF
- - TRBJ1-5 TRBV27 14 TGTGCCAGCAGTTTAGGGGCAGGTGGGCAGCCCCAGCATTTT CASSLGAGGQPQHF
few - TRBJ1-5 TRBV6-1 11 TGTGCCAGCAGTCATAATCAGCCCCAGCATTTT CASSHNQPQHF
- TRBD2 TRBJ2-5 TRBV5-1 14 TGCGCCAGCGAGGGAACGGGGGGGCAAGAGACCCAGTACTTC CASEGTGGQETQYF
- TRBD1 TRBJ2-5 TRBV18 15 TGTGCCAGCTCACTTCCGGGACAGGGGATAGAGACCCAGTACTTC CASSLPGQGIETQYF
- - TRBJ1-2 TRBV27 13 TGTGCCAGCAGTTCGTACGGGAATTCTGGCTACACCTTC CASSSYGNSGYTF
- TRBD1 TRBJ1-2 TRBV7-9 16 TGTGCCAGCAGCCTGGGACCCGGGGACAGCTCGAGAGGCTACACCTTC CASSLGPGDSSRGYTF
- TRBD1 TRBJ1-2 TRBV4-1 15 TGCGCCAGCAGCCATGACCAGGGGGCTTACTATGGCTACACCTTC CASSHDQGAYYGYTF
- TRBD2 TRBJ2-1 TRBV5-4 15 TGTGCCAGCAGCTTGGGCGGGGGGGCCCCTAATGAGCAGTTCTTC CASSLGGGAPNEQFF
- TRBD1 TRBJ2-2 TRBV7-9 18 TGTGCCAGCAGCTCCCGGACAGGGATGGTCGCGAACACCGGGGAGCTGTTTTTT CASSSRTGMVANTGELFF
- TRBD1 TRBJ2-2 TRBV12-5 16 TGTGCTAGTGGTTTGTCGGGGACAGGGTTCACCGGGGAGCTGTTTTTT CASGLSGTGFTGELFF
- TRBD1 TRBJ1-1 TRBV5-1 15 TGCGCCAGCAGCTTGGACGGAGGGGGCGGAACTGAAGCTTTCTTT CASSLDGGGGTEAFF
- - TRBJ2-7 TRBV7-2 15 TGTGCCAGCAGCTTAGTCGGAGGGAGCGGAAACGAGCAGTACTTC CASSLVGGSGNEQYF
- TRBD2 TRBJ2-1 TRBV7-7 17 TGTGCTAGCAGCGCCGGTAGGGGAGGGCCAAATGGCAATGAGCAGTTCTTC CASSAGRGGPNGNEQFF
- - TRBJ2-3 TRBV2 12 TGTGCCAGCAGTGACTCCACAGATACGCAGTATTTT CASSDSTDTQYF
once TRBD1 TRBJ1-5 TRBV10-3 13 TGTGCCAGCCGGGACAGGGAGGATCAGCCCCAGCATTTT CASRDREDQPQHF
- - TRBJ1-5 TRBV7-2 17 TGTGCCAGCAGCCCAGTCGCCGGGACACGTATCAATCAGCCCCAGCATTTT CASSPVAGTRINQPQHF
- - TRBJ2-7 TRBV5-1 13 TGCGCCAGCGGGGGGGCCCCATCGGGAGAGCAGTACTTC CASGGAPSGEQYF
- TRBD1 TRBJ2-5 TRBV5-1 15 TGCGCCAGCAGCTTTACAGACAGGGCCCAAGAGACCCAGTACTTC CASSFTDRAQETQYF
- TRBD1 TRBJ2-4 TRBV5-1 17 TGCGCCAGCAGCTACACCCGGGACAGGGGAGCCAAAAACATTCAGTACTTC CASSYTRDRGAKNIQYF
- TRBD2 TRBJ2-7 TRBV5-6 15 TGTGCCAGCAGCTGGGGGACTAGCGGGAGTTACGAGCAGTACTTC CASSWGTSGSYEQYF